The 26 T cell receptor beta chains given below trace back to one sample, sequenced in a study of radiation and T cells in renal cell carcinoma. The time point is: baseline pretreatment blood. Treatment of the sample: 15 Gy SBRT to primary tumor, nephrectomy 4 weeks later. The table came from immunoSEQ multiplex PCR; TCRdb's copy has only in-frame clones and leaves some out. The repertoire includes 110,000 to 150,000 clones, over 80% of them detected once, and roughly 25% sits in the top ten. The sample was blood, taken from a patient whose treatment included radiotherapy and nephrectomy. These TCRs come from a woman aged 50 to 65 with renal cell carcinoma.

This clone turned up a few times. In nucleotides, the CDR3 is TGTGCCAGCAGCGCCTGGGGGGGCTACACCTTC. Translating gives CASSAWGGYTF. The rearrangement uses TRBV7-2 and TRBJ1-2, with a possible D match to TRBD1 (5 bases). The CDR3 loop spans 11 amino acids. Deletions cut 5 bases from V and 8 bases from J, with 9 bases between. Per the germline V gene, CDR1 is SGHTA and CDR2 is FQGNSA.

The V call is TRBV6-5, the J call TRBJ2-3; 7 bases match TRBD2. The CDR3 loop spans 15 amino acids. J gave up 3 bases and V 3 bases, and 6 bases lay outside the gene matches. Germline CDR1 is MNHEY and CDR2 is SVGAGI. CDR3 sequence (DNA): TGTGCCAGCAGTTATTCGGGAGGAGGGACAGATACGCAGTATTTT. Protein product: CASSYSGGGTDTQYF.

This chain uses TRBV5-1 with TRBJ2-7; the match to TRBD1 covers 9 bases. Germline-derived CDR1 and CDR2 are SGHRS and YFSETQ. V dropped 3 bases and J dropped 5; count of bases not matched to a gene: 6. The CDR3 sequence is 14 residues long. As DNA, the CDR3 is TGCGCCAGCAGCTACCGGGACAGGGTCCACGAGCAGTACTTC. Protein sequence: CASSYRDRVHEQYF.

The V gene is TRBV9, the J gene TRBJ1-2; no firm D call. V lost 6 bases and J lost 8, with 17 bases in between. From germline, CDR1 is SGDLS and CDR2 YYNGEE. The CDR3 contains 13 residues. CDR3 nucleotide sequence: TGTGCCAGCAACTACGGGAGGGAGTTAGGCTACACCTTC. Amino acid sequence: CASNYGRELGYTF.

V gene TRBV4-3 combines with J gene TRBJ2-1; 7 positions match TRBD2. The CDR3 is 15 amino acids. Germline V gene data show CDR1 as LGHNA and CDR2 as YSLEER. Unmatched junction bases numbered 9, after V lost 3 bases and J lost 7 bases. The CDR3 nucleotides are TGCGCCAGCAGCCAGGACACCTCGGGGGGAAATGAGCAGTTCTTC. Translating it yields CASSQDTSGGNEQFF.

The rearrangement uses TRBV7-2 and TRBJ1-2, with a possible D match to TRBD1 (6 bases). The CDR3 runs 15 residues. CDR1 and CDR2 from the germline V gene are SGHTA and FQGNSA. V lost 5 bases to trimming and J lost 6 bases, with 19 bases between them. Written as DNA, the CDR3 is TGTGCCAGCAGCATCCCTCAGGACAGCTGGGATGGCTACACCTTC. It yields the protein CASSIPQDSWDGYTF.

This clone was recorded once. The gene calls are TRBV28 and TRBJ1-1, with D tentatively TRBD1 (6 bases). V was pared by 7 bases and J by 1 base, with 13 bases between. CDR1 is MDHEN, CDR2 SYDVKM, per germline. The CDR3 is 14 residues long. The CDR3 region has the DNA TGTGCCAGCACTATGGGACAAGAGAACACTGAAGCTTTCTTT. Its translation is CASTMGQENTEAFF. Full variable domain (remainder filled in from reference TRBV28 and TRBJ1-1): DVKVTQSSRYLVKRTGEKVFLECVQDMDHENMFWYRQDPGLGLRLIYFSYDVKMKEKGDIPEGYSVSREKKERFSLILESASTNQTSMYLCASTMGQENTEAFFGQGTRLTVV.

V gene TRBV9 combines with J gene TRBJ2-3; D gene unclear. CDR3 length: 15 amino acids. Germline V CDR1 and CDR2: SGDLS, YYNGEE. The V and J ends lost 3 bases and 2 bases respectively, with 13 bases between them. CDR3 DNA sequence: TGTGCCAGCAGCGCCGACTCAAGGAACACAGATACGCAGTATTTT. Its translation is CASSADSRNTDTQYF.

The CDR3 nucleotides read TGTGCCAGCAGACCCCGGACAGCCTCCTACGAGCAGTACTTC. Translating it yields CASRPRTASYEQYF. The chain joins TRBV6-5 to TRBJ2-7, with TRBD1 as a possible D gene (6 bases). This CDR3 is built from 14 residues. With 6 bases removed from V and 0 bases from J, the gap between germline ends came to 12 bases. Germline loops: CDR1 MNHEY, CDR2 SVGAGI.

This clone occurred once. The rearrangement links TRBV25-1 to TRBJ2-5, with 9 bases lining up with TRBD1. Germline V gene lookup returns CDR1 MGHDK and CDR2 SYGVNS. The V and J ends lost 7 bases and 4 bases, in that order; junction bases with no gene match: 7. The length of the CDR3 is 14 residues. The CDR3 nucleotides read TGTGCCAGCAACCACGGACAGGGGCGAGAGACCCAGTACTTC. Translated: CASNHGQGRETQYF.

This rearrangement joins TRBV5-8 to TRBJ2-3; 10 nucleotides match TRBD1. CDR1 is SGHTS, CDR2 YDEGEE, per germline. This CDR3 contains 17 residues. With V trimmed by 4 bases and J by 1 base, 9 bases remained unmatched. The CDR3 DNA reads as TGTGCCAGCAGCAGCAGACAGGGGGCGCGGGGCACAGATACGCAGTATTTT. Protein product: CASSSRQGARGTDTQYF.

The chain carries TRBV6-5 and TRBJ1-1, with TRBD1 as a possible D gene (6 bases). Trimming cost V 4 bases and J 2 bases, with 8 bases left between them. This CDR3 has 13 amino acids. Germline CDR1 MNHEY, CDR2 SVGAGI. CDR3 nucleotides: TGTGCCAGCAGTTGGACAGCTAACACTGAAGCTTTCTTT. Translated, it gives CASSWTANTEAFF.

The chain joins TRBV2 to TRBJ1-2; D ambiguous. Germline values: CDR1 SNHLY, CDR2 FYNNEI. The CDR3 covers 15 residues. With 6 bases removed from V and 4 bases from J, the gap between germline ends came to 18 bases. For the CDR3, the DNA is TGTGCCAGCAGCTTTAGATCATGGATTACCTATGGCTACACCTTC. Its protein is CASSFRSWITYGYTF.

The chain uses TRBV4-3 and TRBJ2-7; D possibly uses TRBD1 or TRBD2 (5 bases each). The CDR3 covers 15 residues. Trimming removed 1 base at V and 9 bases at J, with 19 bases between. Germline CDR1 reads LGHNA; CDR2 reads YSLEER. The CDR3 spells CASSQGTGLNVVQYF. CDR3 in DNA: TGCGCCAGCAGCCAAGGTACAGGACTCAACGTGGTGCAGTACTTC.

The count of this clone is one. J is TRBJ1-1 and V is TRBV25-1, with 7 positions matching TRBD1. The CDR3 extends over 15 amino acids. With 4 bases clipped from V and 0 bases from J, the junction kept 5 bases outside the gene matches. The germline V gene encodes CDR1 MGHDK and CDR2 SYGVNS. This CDR3 reads CASSASDRLNTEAFF. The DNA for the CDR3 is TGTGCCAGCAGTGCATCGGACAGGCTGAACACTGAAGCTTTCTTT.

The chain joins TRBV30 to TRBJ1-2; D not certain. V was clipped by 1 base and J by 2 bases, with 14 bases between them. The germline gives CDR1 GTSNPN, CDR2 SVGIG (reference sequence). The CDR3 extends over 15 amino acids. The CDR3 bases are TGTGCCTGGAGTGCCCCGTGGCAGACGAACTATGGCTACACCTTC. Translation: CAWSAPWQTNYGYTF.

This rearrangement joins TRBV2 to TRBJ2-5; unclear D gene. V shed 8 bases and J shed 7 bases, with 17 bases lying between them. CDR3 length: 13 residues. Germline-derived CDR1 and CDR2 are SNHLY and FYNNEI. CDR3 amino acids: CASLPVRPGTQYF. CDR3 nucleotide sequence: TGTGCCAGCCTACCCGTTAGGCCGGGGACCCAGTACTTC.

V and J are TRBV9 and TRBJ2-1; 12 bases line up with TRBD2. Trimming took 4 bases from V and 9 from J; bases not matched to a gene: 8. Germline V gene lookup returns CDR1 SGDLS and CDR2 YYNGEE. This CDR3 has 15 residues. CDR3 loop: CASSFLAGGPGEQFF. CDR3 nucleotides: TGTGCCAGCAGCTTCCTAGCGGGGGGGCCTGGTGAGCAGTTCTTC.

The V and J genes are TRBV30 and TRBJ1-2, with D unresolved. CDR1 is GTSNPN and CDR2 is SVGIG in the germline V gene (reference sequence). The CDR3 spans 14 residues. Trimming shortened V by 1 base and J by 4 bases, and 13 bases separated the two germline ends. CDR3 amino acids: CAWSGVGHTYGYTF. The DNA of the CDR3 is TGTGCCTGGAGTGGAGTAGGGCACACCTATGGCTACACCTTC.

The CDR3 protein is CASSSPVNTEAFF. The CDR3 DNA is TGCGCCAGCAGCTCACCCGTGAACACTGAAGCTTTCTTT. The V call is TRBV5-1, the J call TRBJ1-1; no clear D. Between the trimmed V and J ends, which lost 3 bases and 0 bases, there was a span of 6 bases. Germline V gene data show CDR1 as SGHRS and CDR2 as YFSETQ. The CDR3 loop spans 13 amino acids.

V is TRBV14 and J is TRBJ2-7; D gene unclear. V was pared by 1 base and J by 7 bases, with 11 bases between. This CDR3 is 13 amino acids long. CDR1 and CDR2 from the germline V gene are SGHDN and FVKESK. The CDR3 loop is CASSQVPGREQYF. CDR3 nucleotides: TGTGCCAGCAGCCAAGTACCGGGTCGGGAGCAGTACTTC.

The gene calls are TRBV9 and TRBJ2-1; TRBD2 matches at 7 bases. The CDR3 spans 16 residues. CDR1 is SGDLS and CDR2 is YYNGEE in the germline V gene. J gave up 7 bases and V 0 bases, and 10 bases lay outside the gene matches. The CDR3 region is CASSVAGLPAGNEQFF. In DNA, the CDR3 is TGTGCCAGCAGCGTAGCTGGACTCCCAGCGGGGAATGAGCAGTTCTTC.

This chain connects TRBV15 to TRBJ2-1; D might be TRBD2 (6 bases). Per germline, CDR1 LNHNV and CDR2 YYDKDF (reference sequence). V lost 7 bases to trimming and J lost 4 bases, with 11 bases between them. The CDR3 totals 13 residues. In DNA, the CDR3 is TGTGCCACCACTGGAGGGGTATACAATGAGCAGTTCTTC. Its protein product is CATTGGVYNEQFF.

The chain has TRBV19 and TRBJ2-7, with D maybe TRBD2 (6 bases). From germline, CDR1 is LNHDA and CDR2 SQIVND (reference sequence). The V end lost 3 bases, the J end lost 0 bases, and 9 bases lay between the germline ends. The CDR3 is made up of 14 amino acids. In DNA, the CDR3 is TGTGCCAGTAGTATTACGGGGGACTCCTACGAGCAGTACTTC. The encoded protein is CASSITGDSYEQYF.

V and J are TRBV5-1 and TRBJ2-5, with D possibly being TRBD2 (5 bases). Germline loops: CDR1 SGHRS, CDR2 YFSETQ. This CDR3 spans 13 amino acids. With 3 bases removed from V and 1 base from J, the gap between germline ends came to 7 bases. The CDR3 DNA reads TGCGCCAGCAGCTCGGACTTCCAAGAGACCCAGTACTTC. Translated, it gives CASSSDFQETQYF.

This chain links TRBV7-2 with TRBJ1-1, with D possibly TRBD1 on 5 matching bases. Germline CDR1 is SGHTA and CDR2 is FQGNSA. The CDR3 runs 14 residues. The V and J ends lost 4 bases and 0 bases respectively, with 9 bases between them. The CDR3 spells CASSSGTVNTEAFF. As DNA, the CDR3 is TGTGCCAGCAGCTCCGGGACGGTGAACACTGAAGCTTTCTTT.